The 6 T cell receptor beta chains reported below all come from one sample, sequenced in a study of monozygotic twins with inflammatory bowel disease. TCRdb reprocessed the 5' RACE reads and reports one entry per CDR3 protein, with no DNA. This repertoire comprises under 150,000 distinct CDR3 sequences; its ten largest clones make up roughly 2.5%. The specimen was blood. Every receptor here comes from a human donor with ulcerative colitis or Crohn's disease, or a healthy co-twin of an affected twin (not recorded which).

V usage is TRBV5-1 and J usage is TRBJ2-5; without DNA, the TCRdb call of TRBD1 cannot be checked. CDR1 and CDR2 from the germline V gene are SGHRS and YFSETQ. The CDR3 loop spans 16 amino acids. The CDR3 region is CASSLSGANIQETQYF.

The chain carries TRBV7-9 and TRBJ2-3; the TCRdb call, TRBD1, lacks DNA for checking. The CDR3 is 16 amino acids. Germline V CDR1 and CDR2: SEHNR, FQNEAQ (reference sequence). CDR3: CASRNAGQGMTDTQYF.

The CDR3 reads CSAQAGSSGNTIYF. The J gene is TRBJ1-3, the V gene TRBV20-1. The CDR3 has 14 residues. In germline, CDR1 is DFQATT, CDR2 SNEGSKA (reference sequence).

CDR3 amino acids: CASSRDRGSDTQYF. The chain links TRBV6-1 to TRBJ2-3; the TRBD1 assignment by TCRdb is unverifiable without DNA. CDR3 length equals 14 residues. Per germline, CDR1 MNHNS and CDR2 SASEGT.

The chain carries TRBV7-8 and TRBJ2-5. CDR3 length: 14 amino acids. In germline, CDR1 is SGHVS, CDR2 FQNEAQ. The chain's CDR3 is CASSLYVRKETQYF. Complete variable domain (other parts from reference TRBV7-8 and TRBJ2-5): GAGVSQSPRYKVAKRGQDVALRCDPISGHVSLFWYQQALGQGPEFLTYFQNEAQLDKSGLPSDRFFAERPEGSVSTLKIQRTQQEDSAVYLCASSLYVRKETQYFGPGTRLLVL.

The chain links TRBV20-1 to TRBJ1-5; no DNA is available, so the TRBD1 call from TCRdb remains unchecked. The CDR3 covers 17 residues. Germline V gene sequence: CDR1 DFQATT, CDR2 SNEGSKA (reference sequence). CDR3 sequence reads: CSARGGGAFLSNQPQHF.